The 14 T cell receptor beta chains in this list originate from one sample, sequenced in a study of shared T cell receptors in the human thymus. The data were produced by immunoSEQ multiplex PCR, yet TCRdb's version contains in-frame clones alone and is incomplete. Of 55,000 to 75,000 clones listed, nearly 95% are singletons. The sample comprised thymocytes. The receptors here all came from a human donor.

The genes are TRBV7-2 and TRBJ2-7; D is unclear. The germline CDR1 and CDR2 sequences are SGHTA and FQGNSA. The CDR3 has 14 residues. V lost 5 bases to trimming and J lost 7 bases, with 18 bases between them. CDR3 nucleotides: TGTGCCAGCAGCGGGATACGGCCCCTGAGGGAGCAGTACTTC. Translated, it gives CASSGIRPLREQYF.

This chain connects TRBV4-3 to TRBJ2-3, with TRBD2 matching over 10 bases. CDR1 is LGHNA, CDR2 YSLEER, per germline. The length of the CDR3 is 21 residues. The junction had 17 bases not matched to a gene; V was cut back by 1 base and J by 1 base. The CDR3 region is CASSQGTAPKAGGPRTDTQYF. CDR3 bases: TGCGCCAGCAGCCAAGGTACGGCCCCAAAAGCGGGGGGGCCTCGCACAGATACGCAGTATTTT.

This chain joins TRBV7-8 and TRBJ2-6; the match to TRBD1 covers 7 bases. This CDR3 spans 17 amino acids. Unmatched junction bases numbered 4, after V lost 0 bases and J lost 2 bases. The germline V gene has CDR1 SGHVS and CDR2 FQNEAQ. The CDR3: CASSLAGTGAGANVLTF. CDR3 DNA: TGTGCCAGCAGCTTAGCGGGTACAGGGGCTGGGGCCAACGTCCTGACTTTC.

The V call is TRBV7-3, the J call TRBJ2-3, with 8 bases that match TRBD2. From germline, CDR1 is SGHTA and CDR2 FQGTGA. The CDR3 totals 16 residues. V shed 1 base, J shed 1 base, and the junction held 4 bases outside the gene matches. CDR3 DNA: TGTGCCAGCAGCTTAAAGGAGCGGGGGCGCACAGATACGCAGTATTTT. This encodes CASSLKERGRTDTQYF. The whole variable domain, remainder taken from reference TRBV7-3 and TRBJ2-3, is GAGVSQTPSNKVTEKGKYVELRCDPISGHTALYWYRQSLGQGPEFLIYFQGTGAADDSGLPNDRFFAVRPEGSVSTLKIQRTERGDSAVYLCASSLKERGRTDTQYFGPGTRLTVL.

V and J are TRBV5-1 and TRBJ2-2; D gene ambiguous. Germline assignment: CDR1 SGHRS and CDR2 YFSETQ. V was trimmed by 0 bases and J by 2 bases, leaving 5 bases between them. This CDR3 has 14 amino acids. The CDR3 is CASSLDPNTGELFF. The CDR3 DNA reads TGCGCCAGCAGCTTGGACCCTAACACCGGGGAGCTGTTTTTT.

V is TRBV10-3 and J is TRBJ2-2; D remains ambiguous. Germline V CDR1 and CDR2: ENHRY, SYGVKD. Trimming took off 7 bases at V and 6 bases at J, with 9 bases between the two ends. The CDR3 has 12 amino acids. The DNA for the CDR3 is TGTGCCATCACTAGGCGGCCCGGGGAGCTGTTTTTT. This codes for CAITRRPGELFF.

The chain carries TRBV5-6 and TRBJ2-3; 7 positions agree with TRBD2. Looked up from germline, CDR1 is SGHDT and CDR2 is YYEEEE. This CDR3 has 17 amino acids. Trimming cost V 1 base and J 0 bases; bases outside gene matches: 8. CDR3 DNA: TGTGCCAGCAGCTTGTCGTTGGCGGGGGAGAGCACAGATACGCAGTATTTT. Translation: CASSLSLAGESTDTQYF.

The chain recombines TRBV5-6 with TRBJ2-1; D gene ambiguous. CDR1 is SGHDT and CDR2 is YYEEEE in the germline V gene. The CDR3 consists of 17 residues. The V end lost 0 bases, the J end lost 0 bases, and 13 bases lay between the germline ends. CDR3 sequence reads: CASSLGRLVSSYNEQFF. CDR3 bases: TGTGCCAGCAGCTTGGGGCGATTGGTGAGCTCCTACAATGAGCAGTTCTTC.

V usage is TRBV9 and J usage is TRBJ2-2, with D perhaps matching TRBD2 (5 bases). Trimming cost V 2 bases and J 4 bases, with 12 bases left between them. Germline CDR1 and CDR2: SGDLS and YYNGEE. This CDR3 has 15 residues. In DNA form, the CDR3 reads TGTGCCAGCAGCGTTTACAGCGGATCCACCGGGGAGCTGTTTTTT. This translates into CASSVYSGSTGELFF.

The chain recombines TRBV6-5 with TRBJ2-7; D possibly corresponds to TRBD1 (5 bases). This CDR3 has 15 amino acids. Between the trimmed V and J ends, which lost 5 bases and 2 bases, there was a span of 16 bases. The germline V gene has CDR1 MNHEY and CDR2 SVGAGI. The CDR3 nucleotides are TGTGCCAGCAGTCTCAGGGCTACAACCCCCTACGAGCAGTACTTC. It is translated as CASSLRATTPYEQYF.

The chain couples TRBV10-3 to TRBJ2-1, with 10 bases aligning to TRBD2. The CDR3 runs to 15 residues. V lost 5 bases and J lost 7; bases outside the gene matches: 8. Germline CDR1 ENHRY, CDR2 SYGVKD. CDR3 nucleotide sequence: TGTGCCATCAGTCCCAGCGGGGGGGTAATGAATGAGCAGTTCTTC. Protein sequence: CAISPSGGVMNEQFF.

The CDR3 nucleotides read TGCGCCAGCAGCCAAACAGGGGGCGCTTCATATAGCAATCAGCCCCAGCATTTT. Protein: CASSQTGGASYSNQPQHF. The gene calls are TRBV4-3 and TRBJ1-5; 9 bases fit TRBD1. CDR1 and CDR2 from the germline V gene are LGHNA and YSLEER. The CDR3 length is 18 residues. J gave up 0 bases and V 2 bases, and 8 bases lay outside the gene matches.

This chain connects TRBV7-3 to TRBJ2-1; possibly TRBD1 for D (6 bases). Looked up from germline, CDR1 is SGHTA and CDR2 is FQGTGA. The V gene lost 5 bases and the J gene lost 5 bases, with 10 bases spanning the gap. This CDR3 has 13 amino acids. This CDR3 reads CASSLSGDNEQFF. The CDR3 coding sequence is TGTGCCAGCAGCCTTTCAGGGGACAATGAGCAGTTCTTC.

The V and J genes are TRBV10-2 and TRBJ1-1; TRBD1 agrees at 8 bases. From germline, CDR1 is WSHSY and CDR2 SAAADI. Trimming at V came to 6 bases and at J to 5 bases, leaving 2 bases not matched to a gene. The CDR3 runs to 12 residues. The CDR3 DNA reads TGCGCCAGCAGACAGGGGGGGACTGAAGCTTTCTTT. Protein: CASRQGGTEAFF.